This TCR beta chain derives from a study of CD8+ T cells in alopecia areata. After isolation, RNA underwent reverse transcription to generate cDNA as the sequencing template. The repertoire was sequenced with immunoSEQ multiplex PCR; TCRdb's copy has only in-frame clones and lacks some. The data contain 150,000 to 200,000 clones, around 64% of them singletons. Punch biopsies of lesional scalp, plus peripheral blood, were taken from alopecia areata patients. This clone was picked up a small number of times. The antigen is undetermined. This sample also contains other DNA sequences that code for the same CDR3. The CDR3 extends over 13 amino acids. The V gene lost 4 bases and the J gene lost 2 bases, with 8 bases spanning the gap. Looked up from germline, CDR1 is SNHLY and CDR2 is FYNNEI. Findings and caveats of the study: Affected lesional scalp, above all in alopecia totalis/universalis, was more clonal than normal scalp.

The receptor comes from a human donor with alopecia areata. Specimen: CD8+ T cells sorted from blood, collected at week 0. J is TRBJ1-2 and V is TRBV2; D unclear. CDR3 nucleotide sequence: TGTGCCAGCAGTGGCAGGATAAACTATGGCTACACCTTC. This translates into CASSGRINYGYTF.